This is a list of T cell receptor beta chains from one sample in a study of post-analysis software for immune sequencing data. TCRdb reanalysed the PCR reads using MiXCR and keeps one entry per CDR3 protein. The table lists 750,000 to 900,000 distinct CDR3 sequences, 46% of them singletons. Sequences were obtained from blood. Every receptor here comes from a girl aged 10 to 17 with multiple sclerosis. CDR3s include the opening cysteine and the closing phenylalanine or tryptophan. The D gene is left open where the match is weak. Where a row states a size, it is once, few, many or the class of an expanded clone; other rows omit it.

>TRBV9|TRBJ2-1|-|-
TGTGCCAGCAGCGTAGAAGGGGCGACCTACAATGAGCAGTTCTTC
CASSVEGATYNEQFF
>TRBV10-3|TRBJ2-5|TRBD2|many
TGTGCCATCAGCGGACTGGGGGGGGAGACCCAGTACTTC
CAISGLGGETQYF
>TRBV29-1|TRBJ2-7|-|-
TGCAGCGTTGACATAGGGGCAGGCTACGAGCAGTACTTC
CSVDIGAGYEQYF
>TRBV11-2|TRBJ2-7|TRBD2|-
TGTGCCAGCAGCTTAGAGTTACTAGCGGGAGTTAAAACCTACGAGCAGTACTTC
CASSLELLAGVKTYEQYF
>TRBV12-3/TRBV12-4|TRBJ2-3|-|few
TGTGCCAGCACCCCTGGGGGAGTGGCAGATACGCAGTATTTT
CASTPGGVADTQYF
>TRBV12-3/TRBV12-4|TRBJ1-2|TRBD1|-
TGTGCCAGCTGGACAGGGCCCATCTATGGCTACACCTTC
CASWTGPIYGYTF
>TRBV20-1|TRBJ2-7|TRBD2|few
TGCAGTGCCTGGACTAGCGAGAACTACGAGCAGTACTTC
CSAWTSENYEQYF
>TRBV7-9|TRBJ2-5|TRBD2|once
TGTGCCAGCAGCCCCCGACTAGCGGGCGCCGACTTGAGGGAGCGGTACTTC
CASSPRLAGADLRERYF
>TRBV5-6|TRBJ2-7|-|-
TGTGCCAGCAGCTTGGGAGTAGGGGGGGAGCAGTACTTC
CASSLGVGGEQYF
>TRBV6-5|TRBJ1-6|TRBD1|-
TGTGCCAGCAGTCCCGGACAGGGTTTTAATTCACCCCTCCACTTT
CASSPGQGFNSPLHF
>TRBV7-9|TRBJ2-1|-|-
TGTGCCTCCATTGGACAGGGAGGGAATGAGCAGTTCTTC
CASIGQGGNEQFF
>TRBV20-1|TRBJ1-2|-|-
TGCAGTGCTAGAGATACAGTGAGGGCTTGGTACTATGGCTACACCTTC
CSARDTVRAWYYGYTF
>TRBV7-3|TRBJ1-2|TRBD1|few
TGTGCCAGCAGCCCCCAACAGGGGGAAGGTGGCTACACCTTC
CASSPQQGEGGYTF
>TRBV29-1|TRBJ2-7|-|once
TGCAGCGTGGACGATACCCCTGGAGAGCAGTACTTC
CSVDDTPGEQYF
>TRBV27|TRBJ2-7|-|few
TGTGCCAGCAGCGGGACGGGACTTCTCTCCTACGAGCAGTACTTC
CASSGTGLLSYEQYF
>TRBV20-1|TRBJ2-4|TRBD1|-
TGCAGTGCCGCCGGGACAGGGTCGTTTCATGCCAAAAACATTCAGTACTTC
CSAAGTGSFHAKNIQYF
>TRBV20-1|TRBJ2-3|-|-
TGCAGTGCTAGAGATCGCCTAGCAGTGCGGGCAGATACGCAGTATTTT
CSARDRLAVRADTQYF
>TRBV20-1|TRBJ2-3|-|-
TGCAGTGCTAGGCCTTCTGGGGCAGATACGCAGTATTTT
CSARPSGADTQYF
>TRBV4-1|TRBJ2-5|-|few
TGCGCCAGCAGCCAAGATTTGGGACTCGGGGAGACCCAGTACTTC
CASSQDLGLGETQYF